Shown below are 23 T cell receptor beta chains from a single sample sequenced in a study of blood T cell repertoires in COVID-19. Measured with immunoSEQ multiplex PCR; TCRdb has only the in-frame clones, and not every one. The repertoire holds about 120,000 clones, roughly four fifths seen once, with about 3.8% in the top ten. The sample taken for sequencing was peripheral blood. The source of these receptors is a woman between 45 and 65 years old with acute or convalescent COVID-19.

The DNA of the CDR3 is TGTGCCAGCAGCCCACAAGGCGGCGCAGCCTACGAGCAGTACTTC. Encoded protein: CASSPQGGAAYEQYF. The chain joins TRBV9 to TRBJ2-7; unclear D gene. Trimming stripped 4 bases from V and 2 bases from J, with 16 bases between. This CDR3 contains 15 residues. Germline V CDR1 and CDR2: SGDLS, YYNGEE.

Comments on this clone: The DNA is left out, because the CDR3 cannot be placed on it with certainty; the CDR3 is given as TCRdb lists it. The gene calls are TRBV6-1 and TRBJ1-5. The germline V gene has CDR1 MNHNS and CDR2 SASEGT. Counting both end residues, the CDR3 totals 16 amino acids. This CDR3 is CASSEFGSGSNQPQHF.

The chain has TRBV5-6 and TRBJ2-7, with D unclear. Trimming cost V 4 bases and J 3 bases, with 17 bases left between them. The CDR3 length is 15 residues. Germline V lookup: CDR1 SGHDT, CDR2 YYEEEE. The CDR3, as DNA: TGTGCCAGCAGCCCAGTCGGAGTACCTATCTACGAGCAGTACTTC. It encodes CASSPVGVPIYEQYF.

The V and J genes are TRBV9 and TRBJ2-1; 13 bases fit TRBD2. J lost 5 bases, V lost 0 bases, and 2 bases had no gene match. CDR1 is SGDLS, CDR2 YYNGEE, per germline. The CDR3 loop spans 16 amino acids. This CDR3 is CASSVAGTSGNNEQFF. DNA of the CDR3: TGTGCCAGCAGCGTAGCAGGGACTAGCGGGAACAATGAGCAGTTCTTC. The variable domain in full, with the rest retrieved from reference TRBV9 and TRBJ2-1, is DSGVTQTPKHLITATGQRVTLRCSPRSGDLSVYWYQQSLDQGLQFLIQYYNGEERAKGNILERFSAQQFPDLHSELNLSSLELGDSALYFCASSVAGTSGNNEQFFGPGTRLTVL.

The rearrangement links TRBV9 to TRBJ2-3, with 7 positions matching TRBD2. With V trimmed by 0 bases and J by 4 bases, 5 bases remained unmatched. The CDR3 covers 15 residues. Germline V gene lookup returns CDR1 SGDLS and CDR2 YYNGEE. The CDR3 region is CASSVDGLVADTQYF. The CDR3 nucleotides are TGTGCCAGCAGCGTAGATGGACTAGTTGCAGATACGCAGTATTTT.

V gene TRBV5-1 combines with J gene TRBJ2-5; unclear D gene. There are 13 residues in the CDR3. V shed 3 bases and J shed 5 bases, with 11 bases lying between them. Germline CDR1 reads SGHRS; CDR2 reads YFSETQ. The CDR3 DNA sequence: TGCGCCAGCAGCTCTCAGGCAATGGAGACCCAGTACTTC. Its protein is CASSSQAMETQYF.

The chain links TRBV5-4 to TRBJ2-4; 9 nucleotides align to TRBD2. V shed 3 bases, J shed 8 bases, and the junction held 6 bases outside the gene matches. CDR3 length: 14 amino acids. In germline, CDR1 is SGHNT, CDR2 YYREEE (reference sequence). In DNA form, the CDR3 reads TGTGCCAGCAGCTCAAGTAGCGGGAGATACATTCAGTACTTC. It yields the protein CASSSSSGRYIQYF.

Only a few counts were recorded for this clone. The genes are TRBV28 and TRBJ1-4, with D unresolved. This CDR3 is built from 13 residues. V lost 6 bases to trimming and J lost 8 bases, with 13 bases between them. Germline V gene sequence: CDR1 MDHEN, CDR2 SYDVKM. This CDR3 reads CASRGAGLEKLFF. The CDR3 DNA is TGTGCCAGCAGGGGCGCCGGCTTAGAAAAACTGTTTTTT.

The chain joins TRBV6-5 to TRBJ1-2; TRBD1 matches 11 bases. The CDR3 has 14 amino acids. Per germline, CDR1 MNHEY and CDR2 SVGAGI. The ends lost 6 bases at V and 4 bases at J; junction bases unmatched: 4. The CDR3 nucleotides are TGTGCCAGCAGACGGGACAGGGGGATCTATGGCTACACCTTC. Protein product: CASRRDRGIYGYTF.

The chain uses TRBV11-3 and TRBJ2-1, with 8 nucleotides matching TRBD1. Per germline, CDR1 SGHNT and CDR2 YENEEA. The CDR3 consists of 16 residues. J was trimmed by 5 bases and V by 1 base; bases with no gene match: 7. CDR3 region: CASSLGRQGRNNEQFF. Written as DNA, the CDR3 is TGTGCCAGCAGCTTAGGAAGACAGGGGCGAAACAATGAGCAGTTCTTC.

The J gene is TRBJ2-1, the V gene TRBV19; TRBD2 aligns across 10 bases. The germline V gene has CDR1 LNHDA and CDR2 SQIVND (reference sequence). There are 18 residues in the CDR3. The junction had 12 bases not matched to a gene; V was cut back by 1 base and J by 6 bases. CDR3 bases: TGTGCCAGTAGTATAGTTCGGTTGGCTAGCGGGAGTATCAATGAGCAGTTCTTC. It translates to CASSIVRLASGSINEQFF.

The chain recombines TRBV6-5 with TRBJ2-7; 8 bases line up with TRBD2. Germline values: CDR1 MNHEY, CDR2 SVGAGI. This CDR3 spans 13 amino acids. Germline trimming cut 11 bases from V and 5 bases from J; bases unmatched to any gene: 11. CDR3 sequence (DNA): TGTGCCGGTGCTTTAGCGGGGTTCGACGAGCAGTACTTC. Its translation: CAGALAGFDEQYF.

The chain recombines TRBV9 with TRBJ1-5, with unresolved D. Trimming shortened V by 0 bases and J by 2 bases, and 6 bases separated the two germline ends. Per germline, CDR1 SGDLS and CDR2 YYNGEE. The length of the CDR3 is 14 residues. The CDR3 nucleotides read TGTGCCAGCAGCGTAGGACATGGCAATCAGCCCCAGCATTTT. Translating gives CASSVGHGNQPQHF.

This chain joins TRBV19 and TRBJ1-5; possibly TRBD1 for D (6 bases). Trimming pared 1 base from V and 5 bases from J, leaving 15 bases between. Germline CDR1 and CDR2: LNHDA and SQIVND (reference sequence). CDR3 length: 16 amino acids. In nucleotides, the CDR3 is TGTGCCAGTAGTATAGGACTTAGCAGGGGACATCAGCCCCAGCATTTT. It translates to CASSIGLSRGHQPQHF.

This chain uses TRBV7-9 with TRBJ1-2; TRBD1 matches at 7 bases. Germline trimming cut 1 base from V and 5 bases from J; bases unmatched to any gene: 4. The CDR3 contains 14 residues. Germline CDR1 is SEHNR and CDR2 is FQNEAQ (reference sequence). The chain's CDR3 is CASSLVGTEYGYTF. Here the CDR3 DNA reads TGTGCCAGCAGCTTAGTAGGGACAGAGTATGGCTACACCTTC.

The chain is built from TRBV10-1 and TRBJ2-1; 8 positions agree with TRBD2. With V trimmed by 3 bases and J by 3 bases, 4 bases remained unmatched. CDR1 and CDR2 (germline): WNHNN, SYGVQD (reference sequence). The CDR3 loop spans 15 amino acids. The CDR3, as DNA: TGCGCCAGCAGTGATGAGGCGGGAGGCTACAATGAGCAGTTCTTC. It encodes CASSDEAGGYNEQFF.

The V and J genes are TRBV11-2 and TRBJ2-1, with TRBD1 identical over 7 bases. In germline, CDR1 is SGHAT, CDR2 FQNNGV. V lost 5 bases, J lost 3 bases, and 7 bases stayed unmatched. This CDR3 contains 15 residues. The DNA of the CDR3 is TGTGCCAGCAGCCCACAGGGGACCCTCTACAATGAGCAGTTCTTC. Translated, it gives CASSPQGTLYNEQFF.

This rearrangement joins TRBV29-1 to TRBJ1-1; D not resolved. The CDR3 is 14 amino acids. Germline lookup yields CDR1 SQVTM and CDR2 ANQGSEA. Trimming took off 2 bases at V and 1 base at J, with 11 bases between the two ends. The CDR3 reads CSVERNSQNTEAFF. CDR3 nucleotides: TGCAGCGTTGAACGTAACAGTCAGAACACTGAAGCTTTCTTT.

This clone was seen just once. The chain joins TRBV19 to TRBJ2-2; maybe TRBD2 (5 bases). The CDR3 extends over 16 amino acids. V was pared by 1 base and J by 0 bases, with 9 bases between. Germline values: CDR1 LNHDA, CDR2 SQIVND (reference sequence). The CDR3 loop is CASSIGGAANTGELFF. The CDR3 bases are TGTGCCAGTAGTATAGGGGGAGCTGCGAACACCGGGGAGCTGTTTTTT.

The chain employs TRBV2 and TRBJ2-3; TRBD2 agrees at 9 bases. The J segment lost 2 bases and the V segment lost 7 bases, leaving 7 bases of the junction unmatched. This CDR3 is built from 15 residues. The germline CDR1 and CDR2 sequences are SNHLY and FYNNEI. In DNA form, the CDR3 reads TGTGCCAGCAACAAAGCGGGGGGACCCACAGATACGCAGTATTTT. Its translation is CASNKAGGPTDTQYF.

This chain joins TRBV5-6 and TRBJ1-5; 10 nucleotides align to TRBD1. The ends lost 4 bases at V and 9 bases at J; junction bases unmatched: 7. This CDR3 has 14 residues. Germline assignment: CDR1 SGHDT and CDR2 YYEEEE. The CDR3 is CASSRQGAGGPQHF. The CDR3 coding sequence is TGTGCCAGCAGCCGACAGGGGGCGGGAGGGCCCCAGCATTTT.

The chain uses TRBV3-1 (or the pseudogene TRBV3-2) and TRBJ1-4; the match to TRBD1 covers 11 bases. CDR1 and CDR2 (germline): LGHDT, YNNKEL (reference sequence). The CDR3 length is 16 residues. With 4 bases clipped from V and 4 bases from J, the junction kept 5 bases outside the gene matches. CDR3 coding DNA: TGTGCCAGCAGCCCCCGGACAGGGGGCTTTAATGAAAAACTGTTTTTT. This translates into CASSPRTGGFNEKLFF.

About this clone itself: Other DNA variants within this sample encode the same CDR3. The CDR3 reads CSVQNTEAFF. The CDR3 region has the DNA TGCAGCGTTCAAAACACTGAAGCTTTCTTT. The gene calls are TRBV29-1 and TRBJ1-1; D is unclear. CDR3 length: 10 amino acids. Trimming took off 5 bases at V and 2 bases at J, with 3 bases between the two ends. Germline lookup yields CDR1 SQVTM and CDR2 ANQGSEA.